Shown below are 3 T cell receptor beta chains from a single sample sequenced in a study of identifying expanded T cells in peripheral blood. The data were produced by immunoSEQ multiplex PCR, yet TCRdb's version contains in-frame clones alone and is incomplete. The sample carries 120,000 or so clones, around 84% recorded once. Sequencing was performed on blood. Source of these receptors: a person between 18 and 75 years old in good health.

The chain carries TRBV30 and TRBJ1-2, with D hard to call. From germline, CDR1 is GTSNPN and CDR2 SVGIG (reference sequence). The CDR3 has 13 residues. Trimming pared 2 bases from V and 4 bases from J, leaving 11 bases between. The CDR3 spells CAWSPQVLYGYTF. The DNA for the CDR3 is TGTGCCTGGAGTCCCCAGGTCCTCTATGGCTACACCTTC.

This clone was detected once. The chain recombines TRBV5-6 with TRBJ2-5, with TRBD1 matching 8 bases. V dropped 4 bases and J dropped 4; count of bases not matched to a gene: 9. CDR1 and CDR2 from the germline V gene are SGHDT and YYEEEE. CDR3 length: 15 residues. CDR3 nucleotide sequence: TGTGCCAGCAGCACAAGGACAGGGACAGGAGAGACCCAGTACTTC. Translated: CASSTRTGTGETQYF.

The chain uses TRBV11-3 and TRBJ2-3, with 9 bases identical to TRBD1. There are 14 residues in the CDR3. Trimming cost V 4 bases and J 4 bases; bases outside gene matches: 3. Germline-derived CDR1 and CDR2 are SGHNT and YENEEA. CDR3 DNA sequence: TGTGCCAGCAGCTCTCGACAGGGGGCAGATACGCAGTATTTT. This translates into CASSSRQGADTQYF. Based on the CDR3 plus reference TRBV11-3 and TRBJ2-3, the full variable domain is EAGVVQSPRYKIIEKKQPVAFWCNPISGHNTLYWYLQNLGQGPELLIRYENEEAVDDSQLPKDRFSAERLKGVDSTLKIQPAELGDSAVYLCASSSRQGADTQYFGPGTRLTVL.